The following is a T cell receptor (beta chain) sequence with its context. The source of the sample is a study of blood T cell repertoires in COVID-19. Study in general: The United States, Italy and Spain supplied acute and convalescent COVID-19 samples. In each case, the material was cDNA or gDNA derived from T cells, B-cell-depleted T cells, or PBMCs.

Trimming at V came to 2 bases and at J to 4 bases, leaving 8 bases not matched to a gene. CDR1 KGHDR and CDR2 SFDVKD come from the germline V gene. This CDR3 has 17 residues. Methods used by the authors: Amplifying reference gene primers gave estimates of nucleated cell counts. Profiling relied on immunoSEQ multiplex PCR, and the TCRdb table lists in-frame clones only, not all of them. V, J and clone size are taken as reported in that table, and D and trimming were inferred from the DNA itself. The sample has around 450,000 clones, 75% to 90% seen once. The specimen sequenced was peripheral blood. The source of this sequence is a woman in her twenties or thirties with acute or convalescent COVID-19. The V gene is TRBV24-1, the J gene TRBJ1-5; 9 bases align to TRBD1. For the CDR3, the DNA is TGTGCCACCAGTGATTCCGGGACAGGGCCAATGAATCAGCCCCAGCATTTT. This encodes CATSDSGTGPMNQPQHF.